This is a list of T cell receptor beta chains from one sample in a study of blood T cell repertoires in COVID-19. The table came from immunoSEQ multiplex PCR; TCRdb's copy has only in-frame clones and leaves some out. The sample has about 280,000 clones; approximately 86% are singletons. Sequencing input: peripheral blood. Receptors were obtained from a woman in her fifties or sixties who had recovered from COVID-19. The CDR3 runs from the conserved cysteine through the conserved F or W. D genes are given only for firm matches. Size tells how often a clone was seen (once, few, many) or the class of an expanded clone, and some rows leave it out.

D: -; size: few; V: TRBV5-1; J: TRBJ1-6; CDR3: CASNSGEYNSPLHF; DNA: TGCGCCAGCAACTCAGGGGAGTATAATTCACCCCTCCACTTT
D: -; size: -; V: TRBV28; J: TRBJ1-1; CDR3: CASSFLSPPPVQGISTEAFF; DNA: TGTGCCAGCAGTTTCCTCTCGCCCCCCCCAGTCCAGGGGATCTCCACTGAAGCTTTCTTT
D: -; size: -; V: TRBV7-9; J: TRBJ1-2; CDR3: CASIPGNEVGYTF; DNA: TGTGCCAGCATCCCGGGTAATGAGGTCGGCTACACCTTC
D: TRBD2; size: -; V: TRBV11-2; J: TRBJ2-1; CDR3: CASSFGLADYNEQFF; DNA: TGTGCCAGCAGCTTTGGACTAGCGGATTACAATGAGCAGTTCTTC
D: TRBD2; size: -; V: TRBV5-1; J: TRBJ2-7; CDR3: CASSSSGLASYEQYF; DNA: TGCGCCAGCAGCTCTTCGGGACTAGCGAGCTACGAGCAGTACTTC
D: -; size: once; V: TRBV27; J: TRBJ1-1; CDR3: CASSFKRATEAFF; DNA: TGTGCCAGCAGTTTCAAACGCGCCACTGAAGCTTTCTTT
D: -; size: -; V: TRBV6-1; J: TRBJ1-5; CDR3: CASSEGKYRASNQPQHF; DNA: TGTGCCAGCAGTGAAGGTAAGTACAGGGCTAGCAATCAGCCCCAGCATTTT
D: -; size: -; V: TRBV29-1; J: TRBJ2-7; CDR3: CSVATVSYEQYF; DNA: TGCAGCGTTGCAACAGTCTCCTACGAGCAGTACTTC
D: -; size: -; V: TRBV12-5; J: TRBJ1-1; CDR3: CASGLDSLTTEAFF; DNA: TGTGCTAGTGGTTTGGACAGTCTTACCACTGAAGCTTTCTTT
D: -; size: once; V: TRBV19; J: TRBJ2-1; CDR3: CASSTDTYNEQFF; DNA: TGTGCCAGTAGTACCGACACATACAATGAGCAGTTCTTC
D: -; size: -; V: TRBV3-1/TRBV3-2; J: TRBJ1-1; CDR3: CASSPPGFRNTEAFF; DNA: TGTGCCAGCAGCCCCCCGGGATTTCGGAACACTGAAGCTTTCTTT
D: -; size: -; V: TRBV3-1/TRBV3-2; J: TRBJ2-7; CDR3: CASSQDGLPSYEQYF; DNA: TGTGCCAGCAGCCAAGACGGACTTCCTTCCTACGAGCAGTACTTC
D: -; size: -; V: TRBV21-1; J: TRBJ1-1; CDR3: CASSNQGTQNTEAFF; DNA: TGTGCCAGCAGCAATCAAGGGACACAGAACACTGAAGCTTTCTTT
D: TRBD2; size: -; V: TRBV10-3; J: TRBJ2-3; CDR3: CAIGETSVEDTQYF; DNA: TGTGCCATCGGCGAGACTAGCGTTGAAGATACGCAGTATTTT
D: -; size: once; V: TRBV2; J: TRBJ2-2; CDR3: CASSEFRLASGELFF; DNA: TGTGCCAGCAGTGAATTTCGGCTAGCGAGCGGGGAGCTGTTTTTT
D: TRBD1; size: -; V: TRBV18; J: TRBJ1-2; CDR3: CASSPFGQGPNYGYTF; DNA: TGTGCCAGCTCACCCTTCGGACAGGGACCTAACTATGGCTACACCTTC
D: TRBD1; size: -; V: TRBV11-2; J: TRBJ2-7; CDR3: CASSLDAGQGRKQYF; DNA: TGTGCCAGCAGCTTAGATGCGGGACAGGGAAGGAAGCAGTACTTC
D: TRBD2; size: -; V: TRBV20-1; J: TRBJ2-4; CDR3: CSASLPISSGGFLAKNIQYF; DNA: TGCAGTGCTAGTCTCCCTATCTCTAGCGGGGGGTTTTTAGCCAAAAACATTCAGTACTTC
D: TRBD1; size: -; V: TRBV5-1; J: TRBJ2-3; CDR3: CASSLQGIQTDTQYF; DNA: TGCGCCAGCAGCTTACAGGGGATTCAGACAGATACGCAGTATTTT
D: TRBD1; size: once; V: TRBV5-4; J: TRBJ2-6; CDR3: CATGGGQASSGANVLTF; DNA: TGTGCCACGGGTGGGGGACAGGCAAGCTCTGGGGCCAACGTCCTGACTTTC
D: -; size: -; V: TRBV6-5; J: TRBJ2-5; CDR3: CASSRGENWVAQYF; DNA: TGTGCCAGCAGCCGGGGAGAGAACTGGGTGGCCCAGTACTTC
D: -; size: -; V: TRBV7-9; J: TRBJ2-3; CDR3: CASSRTALTDTQYF; DNA: TGTGCCAGCAGCCGGACTGCCCTCACAGATACGCAGTATTTT
D: -; size: -; V: TRBV20-1; J: TRBJ2-5; CDR3: CSASVTVQETQYF; DNA: TGCAGTGCTAGTGTCACAGTCCAAGAGACCCAGTACTTC
D: TRBD2; size: few; V: TRBV11-2; J: TRBJ2-2; CDR3: CASSSLAGGPNTGELFF; DNA: TGTGCCAGCAGCTCCCTAGCGGGAGGGCCGAACACCGGGGAGCTGTTTTTT
D: -; size: -; V: TRBV29-1; J: TRBJ1-1; CDR3: CSVLTGRDAFF; DNA: TGCAGCGTCCTGACCGGGAGAGACGCTTTCTTT
D: -; size: -; V: TRBV5-1; J: TRBJ2-5; CDR3: CASSWTGYQETQYF; DNA: TGCGCCAGCAGCTGGACTGGTTACCAAGAGACCCAGTACTTC
D: TRBD2; size: -; V: TRBV19; J: TRBJ2-7; CDR3: CASSILSSGPYEQYF; DNA: TGTGCCAGTAGTATACTGTCTAGCGGACCCTACGAGCAGTACTTC
D: -; size: -; V: TRBV30; J: TRBJ1-2; CDR3: CAWSDWGPGGYTF; DNA: TGTGCCTGGAGTGATTGGGGGCCGGGTGGCTACACCTTC
D: TRBD1; size: -; V: TRBV7-8; J: TRBJ1-3; CDR3: CASTLFRGQRTGDRNTIYF; DNA: TGTGCCAGCACCCTATTTAGGGGACAGCGGACAGGGGATAGAAACACCATATATTTT
D: -; size: -; V: TRBV19; J: TRBJ2-1; CDR3: CASSKGSLVSYNEQFF; DNA: TGTGCCAGTAGTAAAGGTAGCTTGGTCTCCTACAATGAGCAGTTCTTC
D: TRBD1; size: -; V: TRBV4-1; J: TRBJ1-2; CDR3: CASRRQGAAPGYTF; DNA: TGCGCCAGCAGGAGACAGGGCGCAGCGCCCGGCTACACCTTC
D: TRBD1; size: -; V: TRBV3-1/TRBV3-2; J: TRBJ2-2; CDR3: CASSQQDRGTGELFF; DNA: TGTGCCAGCAGCCAACAGGACAGGGGTACCGGGGAGCTGTTTTTT
D: -; size: once; V: TRBV19; J: TRBJ1-2; CDR3: CASSTGADYGYTF; DNA: TGTGCCAGTAGTACAGGGGCGGACTATGGCTACACCTTC
D: TRBD1; size: once; V: TRBV6-4; J: TRBJ1-3; CDR3: CASSFGTGTGNTIYF; DNA: TGTGCCAGCAGTTTTGGGACAGGGACTGGAAACACCATATATTTT
D: TRBD1; size: -; V: TRBV7-8; J: TRBJ1-5; CDR3: CASSLGTGVQPQHF; DNA: TGTGCCAGCAGCTTAGGGACAGGGGTTCAGCCCCAGCATTTT
D: -; size: -; V: TRBV6-5; J: TRBJ2-1; CDR3: CASRGLYNEQFF; DNA: TGTGCCAGCAGAGGACTTTACAATGAGCAGTTCTTC
D: -; size: once; V: TRBV9; J: TRBJ2-1; CDR3: CASSGSGTLSNEQFF; DNA: TGTGCCAGCAGCGGGAGCGGTACGTTGTCCAATGAGCAGTTCTTC
D: -; size: -; V: TRBV18; J: TRBJ2-3; CDR3: CASSPPAGGTQYF; DNA: TGTGCCAGCTCACCACCAGCAGGAGGGACGCAGTATTTT
D: -; size: -; V: TRBV30; J: TRBJ1-5; CDR3: CAWGMGASQPQHF; DNA: TGTGCCTGGGGTATGGGCGCCAGTCAGCCCCAGCATTTT
D: TRBD2; size: -; V: TRBV18; J: TRBJ2-1; CDR3: CASSPPGLAGAFNEQFF; DNA: TGTGCCAGCTCCCCCCCGGGACTAGCGGGAGCTTTTAATGAGCAGTTCTTC
D: -; size: -; V: TRBV2; J: TRBJ1-1; CDR3: CASSRHLNTEAFF; DNA: TGTGCCAGCAGTCGACACCTGAACACTGAAGCTTTCTTT
D: TRBD1; size: -; V: TRBV6-1; J: TRBJ2-5; CDR3: CASSEWTGQETQYF; DNA: TGTGCCAGCAGTGAGTGGACAGGCCAAGAGACCCAGTACTTC
D: TRBD2; size: -; V: TRBV14; J: TRBJ2-1; CDR3: CASSQGGTSGGEQFF; DNA: TGTGCCAGCAGCCAAGGGGGGACTAGCGGGGGTGAGCAGTTCTTC
D: TRBD1; size: -; V: TRBV5-1; J: TRBJ1-5; CDR3: CASSRQGGSNQPQHF; DNA: TGCGCCAGCAGCCGACAGGGGGGGAGCAATCAGCCCCAGCATTTT
D: -; size: -; V: TRBV7-9; J: TRBJ1-4; CDR3: CASRTGSATNEKLFF; DNA: TGTGCCAGCAGGACAGGATCCGCAACTAATGAAAAACTGTTTTTT
D: TRBD2; size: -; V: TRBV19; J: TRBJ2-7; CDR3: CASTGVPGLPGGHQYF; DNA: TGTGCCAGTACCGGGGTCCCGGGACTACCCGGAGGCCATCAGTACTTC
D: -; size: -; V: TRBV19; J: TRBJ2-7; CDR3: CASSGAFFSYEQYF; DNA: TGTGCCAGTAGTGGGGCATTTTTCTCCTACGAGCAGTACTTC
D: -; size: once; V: TRBV7-2; J: TRBJ2-7; CDR3: CASSFTSSYEQYF; DNA: TGTGCCAGCAGCTTCACCAGCTCCTACGAGCAGTACTTC
D: -; size: -; V: TRBV6-6; J: TRBJ1-2; CDR3: CASTPSHGYTF; DNA: TGTGCCAGCACTCCCAGTCATGGCTACACCTTC
D: TRBD2; size: -; V: TRBV4-1; J: TRBJ2-1; CDR3: CASSQVFVAGAINSYNEQFF; DNA: TGCGCCAGCAGCCAAGTGTTCGTAGCGGGGGCAATTAACTCCTACAATGAGCAGTTCTTC
D: -; size: -; V: TRBV12-3/TRBV12-4; J: TRBJ1-2; CDR3: CASNLRGDYGYTF; DNA: TGTGCCAGCAATCTTCGGGGGGACTATGGCTACACCTTC
D: -; size: -; V: TRBV4-3; J: TRBJ1-4; CDR3: CASSQTRLNEKLFF; DNA: TGCGCCAGCAGCCAAACCAGACTTAATGAAAAACTGTTTTTT
D: TRBD1; size: -; V: TRBV4-3; J: TRBJ2-7; CDR3: CASSQGDRGAYEQYF; DNA: TGCGCCAGCAGCCAGGGGGACAGAGGGGCCTACGAGCAGTACTTC
D: -; size: once; V: TRBV15; J: TRBJ2-4; CDR3: CATSRYPVQAKNIQYF; DNA: TGTGCCACCAGCAGGTACCCCGTCCAGGCCAAAAACATTCAGTACTTC
D: TRBD1; size: -; V: TRBV30; J: TRBJ1-2; CDR3: CAWGDARTGVKGYTF; DNA: TGTGCCTGGGGGGATGCCCGGACAGGGGTGAAGGGCTACACCTTC
D: TRBD2; size: once; V: TRBV11-2; J: TRBJ2-1; CDR3: CASSPSGGDNNEQFF; DNA: TGTGCCAGCAGCCCGAGCGGGGGGGACAACAATGAGCAGTTCTTC
D: TRBD2; size: -; V: TRBV5-1; J: TRBJ2-3; CDR3: CASSLGRGLAGLSTDTQYF; DNA: TGCGCCAGCAGCTTGGGGCGAGGACTAGCGGGACTTTCGACAGATACGCAGTATTTT